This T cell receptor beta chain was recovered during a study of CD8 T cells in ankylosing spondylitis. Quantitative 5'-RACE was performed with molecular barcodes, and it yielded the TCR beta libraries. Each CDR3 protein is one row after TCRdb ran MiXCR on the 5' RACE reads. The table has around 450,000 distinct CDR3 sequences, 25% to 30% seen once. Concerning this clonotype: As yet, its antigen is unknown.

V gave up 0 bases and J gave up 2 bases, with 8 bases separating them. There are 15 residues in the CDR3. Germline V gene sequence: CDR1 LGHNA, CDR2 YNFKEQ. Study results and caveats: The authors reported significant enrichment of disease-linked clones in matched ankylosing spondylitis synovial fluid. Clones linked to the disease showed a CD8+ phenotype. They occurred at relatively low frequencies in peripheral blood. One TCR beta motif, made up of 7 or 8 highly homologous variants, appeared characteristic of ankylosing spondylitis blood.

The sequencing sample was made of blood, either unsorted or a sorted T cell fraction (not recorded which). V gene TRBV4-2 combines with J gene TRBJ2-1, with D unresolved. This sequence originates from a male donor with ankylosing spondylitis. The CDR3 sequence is CASSQDRSTYNEQFF. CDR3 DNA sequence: TGTGCCAGCAGCCAAGATCGGAGCACCTACAATGAGCAGTTCTTC.